One and the same sample provided the 14 T cell receptor beta chains below, sequenced in a study of blood T cell repertoires in COVID-19. Data came from immunoSEQ multiplex PCR; TCRdb stores just in-frame clones and leaves some out. There are around 320,000 clones in the sample; around 85% occur only once, and more than 6% lies in the top ten. The sample was peripheral blood. These receptors all come from a human donor in a cohort sampled during active COVID-19.

The CDR3 nucleotides read TGTGCCAGCAGTGAAGGTTCTAGTAGCAATCAGCCCCAGCATTTT. Amino acid sequence: CASSEGSSSNQPQHF. The rearrangement uses TRBV25-1 and TRBJ1-5; D unresolved. This CDR3 has 15 amino acids. The V and J ends lost 2 bases and 0 bases respectively, with 8 bases between them. CDR1 and CDR2 from the germline V gene are MGHDK and SYGVNS.

The chain is built from TRBV3-1 (or the pseudogene TRBV3-2) and TRBJ2-7; tentative D call: TRBD1 (5 bases). There are 13 residues in the CDR3. Germline V gene sequence: CDR1 LGHDT, CDR2 YNNKEL (reference sequence). V lost 1 base and J lost 7, with 11 bases in between. The chain's CDR3 is CASSQGQGVEQYF. The CDR3 nucleotides read TGTGCCAGCAGCCAAGGTCAGGGCGTAGAGCAGTACTTC.

The gene calls are TRBV10-1 and TRBJ2-3, with D maybe TRBD2 (5 bases). The CDR3 extends over 15 amino acids. Trimming stripped 4 bases from V and 5 bases from J, with 16 bases between. The germline V gene has CDR1 WNHNN and CDR2 SYGVQD (reference sequence). The CDR3 region is CASSAIGTSLDTQYF. CDR3 DNA: TGCGCCAGCAGTGCCATCGGAACTAGTTTAGATACGCAGTATTTT.

The genes are TRBV7-9 and TRBJ2-6; no firm D call. Trimming cost V 2 bases and J 0 bases, with 11 bases left between them. This CDR3 has 17 amino acids. Germline lookup yields CDR1 SEHNR and CDR2 FQNEAQ (reference sequence). The CDR3 here is CASSLFDRSSGANVLTF. The CDR3 nucleotides read TGTGCCAGCAGCTTATTTGACCGGAGCTCTGGGGCCAACGTCCTGACTTTC.

This rearrangement joins TRBV2 to TRBJ2-4; no firm D call. Germline CDR1 reads SNHLY; CDR2 reads FYNNEI. This CDR3 has 15 amino acids. The germline V and J ends were trimmed by 7 bases and 0 bases, with 13 bases remaining between them. CDR3: CASNLRSLAKNIQYF. CDR3 nucleotides: TGTGCCAGCAACCTGAGGAGCCTAGCCAAAAACATTCAGTACTTC.

This chain connects TRBV27 to TRBJ2-7; D might be TRBD1 (5 bases). V lost 3 bases and J 3 bases, leaving 12 bases between the germline ends. CDR3 length: 14 residues. Germline V gene data show CDR1 as MNHEY and CDR2 as SMNVEV (reference sequence). Here the CDR3 reads CASSFGRALYEQYF. For the CDR3, the DNA is TGTGCCAGCAGTTTTGGCAGGGCCCTCTACGAGCAGTACTTC.

This chain links TRBV7-9 with TRBJ1-5; possible D gene TRBD1, 5 bases. The CDR3 has 17 residues. V lost 1 base and J lost 0, with 13 bases in between. From germline, CDR1 is SEHNR and CDR2 FQNEAQ (reference sequence). CDR3 in DNA: TGTGCCAGCAGCTTAGGCCTCGGGGGTTATAGCAATCAGCCCCAGCATTTT. Residues: CASSLGLGGYSNQPQHF.

This chain uses TRBV6-5 with TRBJ1-3; D may be TRBD1 (6 bases). This CDR3 is built from 14 residues. Germline V CDR1 and CDR2: MNHEY, SVGAGI. Trimming pared 7 bases from V and 4 bases from J, leaving 14 bases between. The CDR3 is CASNPGGQGNTIYF. The DNA of the CDR3 is TGTGCCAGCAACCCCGGGGGGCAAGGAAACACCATATATTTT.

The chain carries TRBV7-9 and TRBJ2-5, with D possibly matching TRBD1 (6 bases). CDR1 is SEHNR, CDR2 FQNEAQ, per germline (reference sequence). Trimming shortened V by 11 bases and J by 0 bases, and 13 bases separated the two germline ends. CDR3 length: 13 residues. CDR3 protein: CAGLGQNQETQYF. DNA of the CDR3: TGTGCCGGGCTCGGACAGAACCAAGAGACCCAGTACTTC.

This sequence joins TRBV12-3 or TRBV12-4 and TRBJ1-1; no definite D call. There are 12 residues in the CDR3. Trimming shortened V by 3 bases and J by 4 bases, and 6 bases separated the two germline ends. CDR3 sequence: CASSLAGTEAFF. CDR3 DNA: TGTGCCAGCAGTTTGGCAGGCACTGAAGCTTTCTTT.

V usage is TRBV14 and J usage is TRBJ1-4; 9 bases align to TRBD1. The CDR3 contains 17 residues. J was trimmed by 3 bases and V by 0 bases; bases with no gene match: 5. Germline-derived CDR1 and CDR2 are SGHDN and FVKESK. The CDR3 DNA reads as TGTGCCAGCAGCCAAGATGGGACAGGGAGACCTAATGAAAAACTGTTTTTT. Its protein is CASSQDGTGRPNEKLFF.

The chain joins TRBV30 to TRBJ1-6; D is uncertain. The germline V and J ends were trimmed by 7 bases and 7 bases, with 14 bases remaining between them. The CDR3 spans 13 residues. Germline-derived CDR1 and CDR2 are GTSNPN and SVGIG (reference sequence). The CDR3 region has the DNA TGTGCCTCCTCACGTACGGGAAATTCACCCCTCCACTTT. It yields the protein CASSRTGNSPLHF. The full variable domain, its missing parts supplied by reference TRBV30 and TRBJ1-6, is SQTIHQWPATLVQPVGSPLSLECTVEGTSNPNLYWYRQAAGRGLQLLFYSVGIGQISSEVPQNLSASRPQDRQFILSSKKLLLSDSGFYLCASSRTGNSPLHFGNGTRLTVT.

The chain employs TRBV27 and TRBJ2-1, with D possibly being TRBD2 (5 bases). The germline CDR1 and CDR2 sequences are MNHEY and SMNVEV (reference sequence). This CDR3 has 15 residues. Trimming shortened V by 4 bases and J by 7 bases, and 17 bases separated the two germline ends. In DNA, the CDR3 is TGTGCCAGCAGTTGGGATCGGGGTGGTCAGAATGAGCAGTTCTTC. This encodes CASSWDRGGQNEQFF.

The chain is built from TRBV5-1 and TRBJ2-7; D gene ambiguous. V shed 6 bases and J shed 4 bases, with 11 bases lying between them. The length of the CDR3 is 12 residues. Germline V gene lookup returns CDR1 SGHRS and CDR2 YFSETQ. Here the CDR3 reads CASTSDLYEQYF. In DNA, the CDR3 is TGCGCCAGCACCTCCGACTTGTACGAGCAGTACTTC.